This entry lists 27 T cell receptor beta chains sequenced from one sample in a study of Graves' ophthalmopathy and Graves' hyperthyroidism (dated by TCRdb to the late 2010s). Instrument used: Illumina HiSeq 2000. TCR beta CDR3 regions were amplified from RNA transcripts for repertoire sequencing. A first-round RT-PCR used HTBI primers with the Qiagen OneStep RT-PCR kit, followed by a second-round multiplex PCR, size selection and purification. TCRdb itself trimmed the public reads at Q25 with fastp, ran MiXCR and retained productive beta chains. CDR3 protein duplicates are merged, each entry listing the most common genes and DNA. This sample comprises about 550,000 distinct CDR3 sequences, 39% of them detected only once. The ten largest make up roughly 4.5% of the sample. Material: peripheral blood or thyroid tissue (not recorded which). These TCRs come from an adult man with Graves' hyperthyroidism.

The CDR3 reads CAAREDRPNTGELFF. The CDR3 bases are TGTGCCGCGAGGGAAGACAGGCCGAACACCGGGGAGCTGTTTTTT. V usage is TRBV19 and J usage is TRBJ2-2; weak D call: TRBD1 (6 bases). The CDR3 contains 15 residues. Germline CDR1 reads LNHDA; CDR2 reads SQIVND (reference sequence). Trimming shortened V by 11 bases and J by 0 bases, and 16 bases separated the two germline ends.

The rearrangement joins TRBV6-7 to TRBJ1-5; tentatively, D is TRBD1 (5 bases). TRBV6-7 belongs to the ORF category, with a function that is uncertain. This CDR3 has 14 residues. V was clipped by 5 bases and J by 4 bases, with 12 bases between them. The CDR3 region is CASSDSQENQPQHF. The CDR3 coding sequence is TGTGCCAGCAGTGACAGCCAAGAGAATCAGCCCCAGCATTTT.

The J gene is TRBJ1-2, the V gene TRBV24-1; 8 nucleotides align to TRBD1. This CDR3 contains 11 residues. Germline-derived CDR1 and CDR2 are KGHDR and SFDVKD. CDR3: CTSRGLDGYTF. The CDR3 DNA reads TGTACCTCCAGGGGGCTGGATGGCTACACCTTC.

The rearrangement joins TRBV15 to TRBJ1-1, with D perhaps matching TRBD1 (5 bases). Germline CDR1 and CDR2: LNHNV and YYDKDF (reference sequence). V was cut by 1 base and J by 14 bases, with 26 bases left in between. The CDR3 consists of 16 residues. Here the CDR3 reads CATSRVASGWGNEQFF. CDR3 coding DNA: TGTGCCACCAGCAGAGTAGCTAGCGGATGGGGCAATGAGCAGTTCTTT.

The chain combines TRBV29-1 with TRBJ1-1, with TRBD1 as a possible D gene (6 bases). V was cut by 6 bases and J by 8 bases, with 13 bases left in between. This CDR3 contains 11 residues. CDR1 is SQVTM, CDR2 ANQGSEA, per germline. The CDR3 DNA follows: TGCAGCGTACGTGGAACAGGGGAAGCTTTCTTT. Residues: CSVRGTGEAFF.

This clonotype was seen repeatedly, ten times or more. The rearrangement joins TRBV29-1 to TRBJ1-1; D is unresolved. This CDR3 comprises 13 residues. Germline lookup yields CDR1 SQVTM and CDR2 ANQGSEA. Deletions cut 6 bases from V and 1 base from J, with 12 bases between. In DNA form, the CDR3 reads TGCAGCGTCCTAGGAGGTAGGAACACTGAAGCTTTCTTT. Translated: CSVLGGRNTEAFF.

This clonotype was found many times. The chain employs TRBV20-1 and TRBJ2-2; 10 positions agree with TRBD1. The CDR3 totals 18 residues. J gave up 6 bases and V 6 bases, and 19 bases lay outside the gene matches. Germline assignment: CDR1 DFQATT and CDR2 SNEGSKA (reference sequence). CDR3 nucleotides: TGCAGTGCAAGCTTACGTACCGGGACAGGGGTTGCGTCCGGGGAGCTGTTTTTT. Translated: CSASLRTGTGVASGELFF.

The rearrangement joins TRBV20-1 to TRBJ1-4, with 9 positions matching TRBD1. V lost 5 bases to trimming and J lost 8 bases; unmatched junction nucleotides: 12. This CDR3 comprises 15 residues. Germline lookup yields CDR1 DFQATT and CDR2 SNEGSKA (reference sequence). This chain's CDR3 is CSALPGQGQREKLFF. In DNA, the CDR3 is TGCAGTGCTCTACCCGGACAGGGGCAGAGGGAAAAACTGTTTTTT.

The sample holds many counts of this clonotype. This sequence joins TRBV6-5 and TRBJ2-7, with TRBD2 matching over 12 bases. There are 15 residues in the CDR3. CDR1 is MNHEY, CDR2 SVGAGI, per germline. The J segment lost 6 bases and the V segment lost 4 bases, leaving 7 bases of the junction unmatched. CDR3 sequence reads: CASSSPILAGGEQYF. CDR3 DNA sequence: TGTGCCAGCAGTTCCCCCATACTAGCGGGAGGCGAGCAGTACTTC.

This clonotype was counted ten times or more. CDR3 sequence reads: CASSMNEGAGGYTF. The CDR3 nucleotides read TGTGCCAGTAGTATGAATGAGGGGGCAGGTGGCTACACCTTC. The chain has TRBV19 and TRBJ1-2, with 7 bases that match TRBD1. The CDR3 consists of 14 residues. V lost 3 bases to trimming and J lost 7 bases; unmatched junction nucleotides: 8. The V gene's germline CDR1 is LNHDA and CDR2 SQIVND (reference sequence).

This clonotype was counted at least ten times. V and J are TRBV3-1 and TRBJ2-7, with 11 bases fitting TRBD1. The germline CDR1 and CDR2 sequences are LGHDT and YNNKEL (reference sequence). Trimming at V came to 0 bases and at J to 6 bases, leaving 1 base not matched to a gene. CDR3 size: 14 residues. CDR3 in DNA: TGTGCCAGCAGCCAAGATGGGACAGGGGGCGAGCAGTACTTC. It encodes CASSQDGTGGEQYF.

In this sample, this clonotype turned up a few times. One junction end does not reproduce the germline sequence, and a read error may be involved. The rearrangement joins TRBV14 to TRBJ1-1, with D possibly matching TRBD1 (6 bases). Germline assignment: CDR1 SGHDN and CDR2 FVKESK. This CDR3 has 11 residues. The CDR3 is CASSLRTASRF. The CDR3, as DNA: TGTGCCAGCAGCCTAAGGACAGCGAGTCGGTTT.

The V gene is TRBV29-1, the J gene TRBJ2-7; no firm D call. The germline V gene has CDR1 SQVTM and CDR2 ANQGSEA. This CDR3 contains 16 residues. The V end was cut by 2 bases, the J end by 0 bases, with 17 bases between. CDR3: CSVERWEPQFSYEQYF. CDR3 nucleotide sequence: TGCAGCGTTGAACGGTGGGAACCCCAGTTCTCCTACGAGCAGTACTTC.

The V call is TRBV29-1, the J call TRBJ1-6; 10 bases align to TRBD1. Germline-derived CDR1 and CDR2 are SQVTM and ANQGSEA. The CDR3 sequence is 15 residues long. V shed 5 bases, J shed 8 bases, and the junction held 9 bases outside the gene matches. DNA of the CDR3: TGCAGCGTTAAGGCGACAGGGGGCGTTGATTCACCCCTCCACTTT. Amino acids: CSVKATGGVDSPLHF.

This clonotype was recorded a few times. The CDR3 loop is CASSFRTSGRGIAGELFF. Here the CDR3 DNA reads TGTGCCAGCAGCTTTCGGACTAGCGGGAGGGGGATTGCCGGGGAGCTGTTTTTT. V gene TRBV7-9 combines with J gene TRBJ2-2; TRBD2 agrees at 15 bases. Germline V gives CDR1 SEHNR, CDR2 FQNEAQ (reference sequence). With 3 bases clipped from V and 6 bases from J, the junction kept 8 bases outside the gene matches. This CDR3 is 18 amino acids long.

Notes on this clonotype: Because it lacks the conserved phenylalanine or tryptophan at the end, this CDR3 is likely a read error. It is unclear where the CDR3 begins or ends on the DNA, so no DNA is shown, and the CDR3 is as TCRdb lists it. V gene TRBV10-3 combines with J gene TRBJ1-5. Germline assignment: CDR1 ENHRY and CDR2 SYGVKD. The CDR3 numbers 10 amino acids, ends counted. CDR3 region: CAISDLGQHY.

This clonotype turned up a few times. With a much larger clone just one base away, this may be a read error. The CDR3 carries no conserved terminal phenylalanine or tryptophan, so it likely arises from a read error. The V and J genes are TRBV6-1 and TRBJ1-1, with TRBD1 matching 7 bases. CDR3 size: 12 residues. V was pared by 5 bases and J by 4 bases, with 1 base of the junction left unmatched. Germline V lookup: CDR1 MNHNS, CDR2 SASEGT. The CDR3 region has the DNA TGTGCCAGCAGTCGACAGGGCACTGAAGCTTTCCTT. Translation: CASSRQGTEAFL.

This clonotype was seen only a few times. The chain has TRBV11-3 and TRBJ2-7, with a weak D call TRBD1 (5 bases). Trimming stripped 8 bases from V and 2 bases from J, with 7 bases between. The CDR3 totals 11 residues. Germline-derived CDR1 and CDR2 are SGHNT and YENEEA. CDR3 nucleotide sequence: TGTGCCAGCGCAGGGACCTACGAGCAGTACTTC. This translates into CASAGTYEQYF. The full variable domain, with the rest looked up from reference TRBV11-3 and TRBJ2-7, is EAGVVQSPRYKIIEKKQPVAFWCNPISGHNTLYWYLQNLGQGPELLIRYENEEAVDDSQLPKDRFSAERLKGVDSTLKIQPAELGDSAVYLCASAGTYEQYFGPGTRLTVT.

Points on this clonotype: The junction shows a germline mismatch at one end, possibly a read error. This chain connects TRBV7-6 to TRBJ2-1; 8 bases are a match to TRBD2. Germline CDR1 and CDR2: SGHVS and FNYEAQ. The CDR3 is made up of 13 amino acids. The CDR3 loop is CASSLSGGNEQFF. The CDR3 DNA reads TGTGCTAGCAGCTTAAGCGGGGGTAATGAGCAGTTCTTC.

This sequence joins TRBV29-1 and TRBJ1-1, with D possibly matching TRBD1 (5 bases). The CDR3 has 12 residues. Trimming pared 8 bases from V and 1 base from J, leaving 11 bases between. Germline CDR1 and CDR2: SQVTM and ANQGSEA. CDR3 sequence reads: CSSVQENTEAFF. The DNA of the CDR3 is TGCAGCAGTGTACAGGAGAACACTGAAGCTTTCTTT.

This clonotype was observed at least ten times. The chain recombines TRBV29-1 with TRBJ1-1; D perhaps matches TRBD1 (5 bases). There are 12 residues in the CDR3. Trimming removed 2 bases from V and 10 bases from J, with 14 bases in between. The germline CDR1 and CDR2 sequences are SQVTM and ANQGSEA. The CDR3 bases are TGCAGCGTTGAAAGGACCGGGCAGGGAGCTTTCTTT. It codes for CSVERTGQGAFF.

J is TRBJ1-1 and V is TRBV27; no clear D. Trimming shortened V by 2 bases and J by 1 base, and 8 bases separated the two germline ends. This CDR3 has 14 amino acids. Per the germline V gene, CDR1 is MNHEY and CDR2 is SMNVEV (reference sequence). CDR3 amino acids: CASSLRNRNTEAFF. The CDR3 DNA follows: TGTGCCAGCAGTTTACGGAACCGGAACACTGAAGCTTTCTTT.

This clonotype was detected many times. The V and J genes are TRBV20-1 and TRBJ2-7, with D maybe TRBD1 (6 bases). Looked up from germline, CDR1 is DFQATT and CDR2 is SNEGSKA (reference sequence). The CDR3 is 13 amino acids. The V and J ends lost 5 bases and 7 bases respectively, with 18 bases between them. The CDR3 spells CSAEGPGHEEQYF. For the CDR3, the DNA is TGCAGTGCTGAGGGTCCGGGACACGAGGAGCAGTACTTC.

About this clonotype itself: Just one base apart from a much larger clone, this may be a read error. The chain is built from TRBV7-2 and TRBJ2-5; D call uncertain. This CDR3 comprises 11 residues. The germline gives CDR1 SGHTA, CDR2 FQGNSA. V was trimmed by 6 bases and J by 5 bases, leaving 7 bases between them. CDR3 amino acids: CASSGMETQYF. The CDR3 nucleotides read TGTGCCAGCAGTGGAATGGAGACCCAGTACTTC.

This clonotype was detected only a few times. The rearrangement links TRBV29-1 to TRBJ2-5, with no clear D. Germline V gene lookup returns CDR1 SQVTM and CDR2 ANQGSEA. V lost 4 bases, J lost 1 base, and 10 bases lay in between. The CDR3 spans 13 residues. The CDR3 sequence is CSVVVPGQETQYF. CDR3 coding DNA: TGCAGCGTTGTAGTGCCTGGCCAAGAGACCCAGTACTTC.

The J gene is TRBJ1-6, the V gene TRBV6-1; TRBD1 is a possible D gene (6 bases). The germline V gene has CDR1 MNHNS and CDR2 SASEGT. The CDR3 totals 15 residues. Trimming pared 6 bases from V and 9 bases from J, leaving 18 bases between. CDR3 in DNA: TGTGCCAGCAGCCTAACTAGCGGGGGGCCTTCACCCCTCCACTTT. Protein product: CASSLTSGGPSPLHF.

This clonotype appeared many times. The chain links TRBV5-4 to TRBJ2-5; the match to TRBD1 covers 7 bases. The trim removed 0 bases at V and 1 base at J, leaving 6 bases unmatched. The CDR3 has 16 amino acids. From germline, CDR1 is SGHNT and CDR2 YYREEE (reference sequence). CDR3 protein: CASSLAAGGLQETQYF. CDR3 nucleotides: TGTGCCAGCAGCTTGGCCGCAGGGGGTCTCCAAGAGACCCAGTACTTC.